Sequencing of this TCR beta chain was carried out in a study of glioma-infiltrating T cells after dendritic cell vaccination. The overall study: Patients had newly diagnosed or recurrent glioblastoma and received dendritic cell vaccines.

The PCR used 60 V beta and 13 J beta primers. The method was immunoSEQ multiplex PCR; TCRdb's version includes in-frame clones alone and lacks a portion of them. Altogether 100,000 or so clones are present, around 91% being singletons, with the ten largest covering approximately 2.7%. Concerning this clone itself: The target antigen is unknown.

Time point denoted: after dendritic cell vaccination, including at tumor progression/relapse. PBMC sampling occurred before vaccination, two weeks after the third dose, and at progression. Germline CDR1 MNHEY, CDR2 SMNVEV (reference sequence). V lost 2 bases, J lost 5 bases, and 15 bases stayed unmatched. This CDR3 has 19 amino acids. Study-level points and caveats: Patients with more pretreatment TILs had longer time to progression and survival.

This chain links TRBV27 with TRBJ2-5, with 12 bases lining up with TRBD2. The material was blood, obtained after dendritic cell vaccination. The receptor was derived from a human donor with glioblastoma. CDR3 in DNA: TGTGCCAGCAGTTTACTGCTCCCGGGACTAGCGGGCATCGAGGAGACCCAGTACTTC. Protein sequence: CASSLLLPGLAGIEETQYF.